These T cell receptor beta chains were read from a single sample in a study of blood T cells in healthy people across ages. TCRdb re-analysed the 5' RACE reads in MiXCR, keeping a single row per CDR3 protein. The sample holds over a million distinct CDR3 sequences, 42% seen once. The sample comprised blood. These receptors all stem from a young woman in good health. Each CDR3 is given with its conserved first and last residue. The D gene is left open where the match is weak. Size is omitted from some rows. Given values are once, few, many or a class for expanded clones.

v_call	d_call	j_call	clone_size	cdr3_nt	cdr3_aa
TRBV12-3/TRBV12-4	TRBD2	TRBJ2-7	few	TGTGCCAGCAGTTTATCTACGGGGGGTGGGTTCTTCTACGAGCAGTACTTC	CASSLSTGGGFFYEQYF
TRBV2	-	TRBJ2-7	-	TGTGCCAGCAGCGCGGGGTGGCATGAGCAGTACTTC	CASSAGWHEQYF
TRBV5-1	-	TRBJ2-7	-	TGCGCCAGCAGAAGGGAGCGGCTTTCCTACAATGAGCAGTACTTC	CASRRERLSYNEQYF
TRBV11-2	TRBD1	TRBJ2-7	-	TGTGCCAGCAGCTCGGACAGGGGGCTATACGAGCAGTACTTC	CASSSDRGLYEQYF
TRBV7-9	TRBD1	TRBJ2-5	-	TGTGCCAGCAGCCAGAGGGACAGGGCTAAAGAGACCCAGTACTTC	CASSQRDRAKETQYF
TRBV30	-	TRBJ2-7	few	TGTGCCTGGACACGTTCCTACGAGCAGTACTTC	CAWTRSYEQYF
TRBV7-9	TRBD2	TRBJ2-1	-	TGTGTCAGCAGCCAGAGCGGGGGGCCCTACAATGAGCAGTTCTTC	CVSSQSGGPYNEQFF
TRBV4-1	-	TRBJ2-1	few	TGCGCCAGCAGCTCCCACAAAAATGAGCAGTTCTTC	CASSSHKNEQFF
TRBV11-2	-	TRBJ2-1	few	TGTGCCAGCAGCTTAAAATCTGGGACAACCTACAATGAGCAGTTCTTC	CASSLKSGTTYNEQFF
TRBV27	-	TRBJ1-4	-	TGTGCCAGCAGTTCCGGACCCCGGGAACGTGAAAAACTGTTTTTT	CASSSGPREREKLFF
TRBV12-3/TRBV12-4	-	TRBJ1-2	-	TGTGTCAGCAAACAGGGAGCCTATGGCTACACCTTC	CVSKQGAYGYTF
TRBV6-4	-	TRBJ2-3	few	TGTGCCAGCAGTGACTCGAATTGGGGCACAGATACGCAGTATTTT	CASSDSNWGTDTQYF
TRBV6-2/TRBV6-3	TRBD2	TRBJ2-2	-	TGTGCCAGCAGTTCCCCTCGGACTAGCGGGAGCTTCGGGGAGCTGTTTTTT	CASSSPRTSGSFGELFF
TRBV14	-	TRBJ1-1	-	TGTGCCAGCAGCCCACAGACAGTGAGGCACACTGAAGCTTTCTTT	CASSPQTVRHTEAFF
TRBV7-8	-	TRBJ2-1	-	TGTGCCAGCAGCTTAGTGTTAAGTGCAACATACAATGAGCAGTTCTTC	CASSLVLSATYNEQFF
TRBV20-1	TRBD2	TRBJ2-1	-	TGCAGTGCTGGGGGGCGGGAGGGCAATGAGCAGTTCTTC	CSAGGREGNEQFF
TRBV20-1	TRBD1	TRBJ2-1	-	TGCAGTGCTAGAGCACAGGGGGCGAGCTCCTACAATGAGCAGTTCTTC	CSARAQGASSYNEQFF
TRBV10-3	-	TRBJ2-3	many	TGTGCCATCAGCTCCGGTGCCACAGATACGCAGTATTTT	CAISSGATDTQYF
TRBV12-3/TRBV12-4	-	TRBJ2-5	few	TGTGCCAGCAGCTCTTGGACAGCGGAGACCCAGTACTTC	CASSSWTAETQYF
TRBV7-9	-	TRBJ2-1	few	TGTGCCAGCAGCTTATCGTCCGGCGGTACCTACAATGAGCAGTTCTTC	CASSLSSGGTYNEQFF